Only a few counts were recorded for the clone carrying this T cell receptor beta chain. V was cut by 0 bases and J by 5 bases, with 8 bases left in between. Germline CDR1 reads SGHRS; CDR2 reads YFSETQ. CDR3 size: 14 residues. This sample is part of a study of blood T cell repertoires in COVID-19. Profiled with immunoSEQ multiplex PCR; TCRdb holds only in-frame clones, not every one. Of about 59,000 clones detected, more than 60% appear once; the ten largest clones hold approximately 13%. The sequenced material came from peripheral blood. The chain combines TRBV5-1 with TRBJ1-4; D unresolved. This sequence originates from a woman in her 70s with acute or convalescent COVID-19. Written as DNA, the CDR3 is TGCGCCAGCAGCTTGGGACAAACGAATGAAAAACTGTTTTTT. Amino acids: CASSLGQTNEKLFF.